The sample holds a few counts of the clone carrying this TCR beta chain. Germline V CDR1 and CDR2: GTSNPN, SVGIG (reference sequence). The CDR3 extends over 15 amino acids. Losses at the gene ends were 3 bases for V and 0 bases for J; bases not matched to a gene: 5. This sample stems from a study of T cells in localized non-small cell lung cancer. Sequenced by immunoSEQ multiplex PCR; TCRdb stores in-frame clones only, minus some. The sample has 4,000 or so clones, under 35% seen once. The sequencing here drew on normal lung tissue next to the tumor, taken before any cancer treatment. The clonotype was recovered from a male donor at least 60 years old with stage III lung adenocarcinoma. The chain links TRBV30 to TRBJ1-3; 7 bases are a match to TRBD1. The CDR3 DNA reads as TGTGCCTGGAGCAGGGACAGCGGCTCTGGAAACACCATATATTTT. Residues: CAWSRDSGSGNTIYF.